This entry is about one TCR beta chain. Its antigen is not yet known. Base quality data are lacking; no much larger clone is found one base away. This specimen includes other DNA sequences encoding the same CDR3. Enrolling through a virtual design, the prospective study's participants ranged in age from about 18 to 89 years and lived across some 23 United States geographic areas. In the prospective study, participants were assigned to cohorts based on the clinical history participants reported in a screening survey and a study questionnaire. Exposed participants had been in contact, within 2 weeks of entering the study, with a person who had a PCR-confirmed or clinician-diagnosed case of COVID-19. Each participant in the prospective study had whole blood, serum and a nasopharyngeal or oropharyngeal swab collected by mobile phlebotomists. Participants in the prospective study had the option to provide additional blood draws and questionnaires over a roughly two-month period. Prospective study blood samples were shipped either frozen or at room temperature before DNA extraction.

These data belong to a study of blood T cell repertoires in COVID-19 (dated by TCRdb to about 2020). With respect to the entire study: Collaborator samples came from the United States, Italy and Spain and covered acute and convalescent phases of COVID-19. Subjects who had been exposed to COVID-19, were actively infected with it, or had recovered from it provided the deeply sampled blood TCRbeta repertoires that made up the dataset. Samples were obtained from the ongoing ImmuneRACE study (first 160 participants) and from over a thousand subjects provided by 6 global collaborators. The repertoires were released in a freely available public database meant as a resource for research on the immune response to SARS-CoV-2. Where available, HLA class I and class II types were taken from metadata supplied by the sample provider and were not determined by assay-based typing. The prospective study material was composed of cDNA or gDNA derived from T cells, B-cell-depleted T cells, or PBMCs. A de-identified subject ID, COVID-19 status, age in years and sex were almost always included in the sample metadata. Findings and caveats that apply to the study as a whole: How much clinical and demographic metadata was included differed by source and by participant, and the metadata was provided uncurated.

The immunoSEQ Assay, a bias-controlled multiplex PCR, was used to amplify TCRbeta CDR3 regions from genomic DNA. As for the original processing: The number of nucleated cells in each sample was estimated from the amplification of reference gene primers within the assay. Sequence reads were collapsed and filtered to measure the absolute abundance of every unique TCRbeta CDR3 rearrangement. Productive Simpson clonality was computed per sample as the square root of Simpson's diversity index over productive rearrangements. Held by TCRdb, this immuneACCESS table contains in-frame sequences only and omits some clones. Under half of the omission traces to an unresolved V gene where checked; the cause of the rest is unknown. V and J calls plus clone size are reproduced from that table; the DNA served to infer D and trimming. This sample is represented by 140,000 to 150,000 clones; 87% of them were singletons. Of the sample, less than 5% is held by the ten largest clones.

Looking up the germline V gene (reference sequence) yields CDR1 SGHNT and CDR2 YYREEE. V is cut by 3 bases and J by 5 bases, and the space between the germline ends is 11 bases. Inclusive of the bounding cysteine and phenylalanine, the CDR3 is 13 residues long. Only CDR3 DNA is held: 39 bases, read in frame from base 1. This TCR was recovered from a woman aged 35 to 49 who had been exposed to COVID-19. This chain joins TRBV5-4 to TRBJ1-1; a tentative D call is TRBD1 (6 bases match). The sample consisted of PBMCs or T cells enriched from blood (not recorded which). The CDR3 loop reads CASSSQGGTEAFF. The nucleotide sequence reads TGTGCCAGCAGCTCACAGGGAGGGACTGAAGCTTTCTTT. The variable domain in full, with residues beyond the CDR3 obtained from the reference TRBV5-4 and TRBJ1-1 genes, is ETGVTQSPTHLIKTRGQQVTLRCSSQSGHNTVSWYQQALGQGPQFIFQYYREEENGRGNFPPRFSGLQFPNYSSELNVNALELDDSALYLCASSSQGGTEAFFGQGTRLTVV.